This record concerns one TCR beta chain sequence. What it binds is not known. The data were obtained in a study of OX40 agonist ivuxolimab in advanced cancers. In the study overall: The dose of intravenous ivuxolimab that patients received every 2 weeks ranged from 0.01 to 10 mg/kg. Under the entry rules, prior anti-PD-1, anti-PD-L1 or anti-CTLA-4 therapy was allowed, and approximately 40% had some.

Study results and limitations: Some nonresponders likewise displayed low normalized T-cell clonal expansion. The mean number of expanded clones was higher in CD8+ T cells than in CD4+.

Trimming stripped 9 bases from V and 8 bases from J, with 13 bases between. Germline V gene lookup returns CDR1 MDHEN and CDR2 SYDVKM. This CDR3 comprises 11 residues. The assay was immunoSEQ multiplex PCR, and TCRdb's table has in-frame clones only and misses some. Of approximately 77,000 clones listed, over 80% are singletons. The TCR was taken from an adult with an advanced solid tumor such as melanoma, head and neck, liver or kidney cancer. Sequencing was performed on CD4+ or CD8+ T cells sorted from blood, taken in a trial of the OX40 agonist ivuxolimab. The genes are TRBV28 and TRBJ1-2; D is undetermined. The CDR3 nucleotides are TGTGCCAGTACCCGGATCGGGGGCTACACCTTC. Amino acid sequence: CASTRIGGYTF.